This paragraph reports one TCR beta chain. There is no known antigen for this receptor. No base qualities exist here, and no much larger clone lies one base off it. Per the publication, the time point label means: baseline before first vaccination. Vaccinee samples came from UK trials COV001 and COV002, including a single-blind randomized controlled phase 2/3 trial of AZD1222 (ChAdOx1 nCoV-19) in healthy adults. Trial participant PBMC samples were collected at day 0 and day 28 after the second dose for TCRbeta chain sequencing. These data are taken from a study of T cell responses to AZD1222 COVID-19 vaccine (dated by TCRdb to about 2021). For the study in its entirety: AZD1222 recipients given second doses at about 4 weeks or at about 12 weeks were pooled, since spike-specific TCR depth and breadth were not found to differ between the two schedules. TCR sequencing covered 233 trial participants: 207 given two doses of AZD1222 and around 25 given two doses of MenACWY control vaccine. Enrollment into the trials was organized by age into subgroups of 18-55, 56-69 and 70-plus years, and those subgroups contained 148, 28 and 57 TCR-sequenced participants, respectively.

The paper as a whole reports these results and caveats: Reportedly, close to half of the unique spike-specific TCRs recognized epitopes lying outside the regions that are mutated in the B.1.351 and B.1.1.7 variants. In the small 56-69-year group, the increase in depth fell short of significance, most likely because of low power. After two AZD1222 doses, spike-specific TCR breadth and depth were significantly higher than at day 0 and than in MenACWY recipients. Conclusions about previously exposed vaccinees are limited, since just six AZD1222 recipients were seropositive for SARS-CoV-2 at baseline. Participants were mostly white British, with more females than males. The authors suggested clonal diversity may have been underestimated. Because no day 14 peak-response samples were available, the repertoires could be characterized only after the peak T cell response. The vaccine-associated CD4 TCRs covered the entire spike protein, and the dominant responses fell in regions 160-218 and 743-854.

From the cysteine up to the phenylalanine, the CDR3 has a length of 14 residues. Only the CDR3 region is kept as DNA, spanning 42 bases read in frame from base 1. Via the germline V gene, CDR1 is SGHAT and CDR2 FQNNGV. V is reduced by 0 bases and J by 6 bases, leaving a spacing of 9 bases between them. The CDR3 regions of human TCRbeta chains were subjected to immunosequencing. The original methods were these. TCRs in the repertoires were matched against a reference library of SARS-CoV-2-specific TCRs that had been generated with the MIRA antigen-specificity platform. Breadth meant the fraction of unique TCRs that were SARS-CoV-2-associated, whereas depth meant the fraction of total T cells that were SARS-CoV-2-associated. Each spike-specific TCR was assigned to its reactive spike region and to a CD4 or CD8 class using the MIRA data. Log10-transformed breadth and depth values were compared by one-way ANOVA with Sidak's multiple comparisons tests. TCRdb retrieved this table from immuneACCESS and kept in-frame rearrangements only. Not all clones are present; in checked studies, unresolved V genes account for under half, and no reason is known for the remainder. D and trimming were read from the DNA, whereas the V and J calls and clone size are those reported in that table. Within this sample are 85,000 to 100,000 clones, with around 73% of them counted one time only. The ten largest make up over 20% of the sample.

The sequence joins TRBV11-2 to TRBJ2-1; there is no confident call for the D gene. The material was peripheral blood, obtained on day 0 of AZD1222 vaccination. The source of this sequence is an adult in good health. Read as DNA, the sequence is TGTGCCAGCAGCTTAGATCCCGCTAGCAATGAGCAGTTCTTC. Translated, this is CASSLDPASNEQFF.